Below are 8 T cell receptor beta chains sequenced from a single sample in a study of shared clonotypes between healthy human individuals. Assay: immunoSEQ multiplex PCR; the TCRdb copy retains only in-frame clones and omits some. The sample lists a few million clones, approximately 93% occurring once. Specimen: naive CD4+ T cells from PBMCs. The subset: CD45RA+ positively selected. The receptors here all came from a man aged 18 to 29 in good health. Some clones in this sample may be carry-over from other donors' samples.

The chain carries TRBV5-1 and TRBJ2-3, with TRBD1 matching 7 bases. CDR3 length: 17 residues. In germline, CDR1 is SGHRS, CDR2 YFSETQ. Unmatched junction bases numbered 9, after V lost 2 bases and J lost 0 bases. The CDR3 region has the DNA TGCGCCAGCAGCTTCGCACAGGGGACACCTAGCACAGATACGCAGTATTTT. This translates into CASSFAQGTPSTDTQYF.

The genes are TRBV28 and TRBJ2-7; 9 bases are shared with TRBD2. CDR3 length equals 14 residues. V gave up 2 bases and J gave up 6 bases; unmatched junction bases: 5. Germline CDR1 and CDR2: MDHEN and SYDVKM. Here the CDR3 DNA reads TGTGCCAGCAGTTTAGCGGGAGGGCGTAGCGAGCAGTACTTC. Translated: CASSLAGGRSEQYF.

The DNA for the CDR3 is TGTGCCAGCTCACAGGACACTAGCAATCAGCCCCAGCATTTT. It specifies CASSQDTSNQPQHF. This chain links TRBV18 with TRBJ1-5; TRBD1 is a possible D gene (5 bases). The CDR3 covers 14 residues. With 4 bases removed from V and 0 bases from J, the gap between germline ends came to 7 bases. From germline, CDR1 is KGHSH and CDR2 LQKENI.

This sequence joins TRBV7-2 and TRBJ2-2, with unresolved D. Germline assignment: CDR1 SGHTA and CDR2 FQGNSA. CDR3 size: 14 residues. With 6 bases removed from V and 0 bases from J, the gap between germline ends came to 8 bases. The CDR3 bases are TGTGCCAGCAGGATGGGCTCGAACACCGGGGAGCTGTTTTTT. It translates to CASRMGSNTGELFF.

This rearrangement joins TRBV5-1 to TRBJ2-1, with 10 bases matching TRBD2. CDR3 length: 16 amino acids. V lost 1 base, J lost 6 bases, and 7 bases stayed unmatched. Germline-derived CDR1 and CDR2 are SGHRS and YFSETQ. The CDR3 sequence: CASSLLLAGASNEQFF. The CDR3 nucleotides read TGCGCCAGCAGCTTGCTCCTAGCGGGAGCGTCCAATGAGCAGTTCTTC.

The chain is built from TRBV6-5 and TRBJ2-7, with D hard to call. CDR3 length: 12 residues. The V end was cut by 7 bases, the J end by 6 bases, with 13 bases between. Germline loops: CDR1 MNHEY, CDR2 SVGAGI. The CDR3 loop is CASILRSSEQYF. CDR3 bases: TGTGCCAGCATCCTGAGGTCTAGCGAGCAGTACTTC.

Concerning this clone: Germline is not matched at one junction end, which may reflect a read error. The sample carries other DNA sequences with the same CDR3. This rearrangement joins TRBV7-2 to TRBJ1-2; D perhaps matches TRBD1 (5 bases). CDR3 length: 13 amino acids. Germline V lookup: CDR1 SGHTA, CDR2 FQGNSA. CDR3 nucleotide sequence: TGTGCCAGCAGCCTAGCGGGGGGGTATGGCTACACCTTC. Its translation is CASSLAGGYGYTF.

This sequence joins TRBV19 and TRBJ2-5, with D possibly being TRBD1 or TRBD2 (5 bases each). The CDR3 spans 13 residues. V was shortened by 10 bases and J by 2 bases, with 14 bases between the two germline ends. The V gene's germline CDR1 is LNHDA and CDR2 SQIVND (reference sequence). CDR3: CATSRDHQETQYF. Here the CDR3 DNA reads TGTGCCACTTCCCGGGACCATCAAGAGACCCAGTACTTC.